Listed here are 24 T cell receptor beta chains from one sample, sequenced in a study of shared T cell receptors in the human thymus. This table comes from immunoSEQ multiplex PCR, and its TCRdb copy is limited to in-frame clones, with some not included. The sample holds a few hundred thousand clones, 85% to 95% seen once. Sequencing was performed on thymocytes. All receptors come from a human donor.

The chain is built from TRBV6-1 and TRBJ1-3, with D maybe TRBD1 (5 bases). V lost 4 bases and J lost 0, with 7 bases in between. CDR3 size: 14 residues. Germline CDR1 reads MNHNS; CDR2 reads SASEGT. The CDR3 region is CASSGQISGNTIYF. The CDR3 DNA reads TGTGCCAGCAGTGGACAGATCTCTGGAAACACCATATATTTT.

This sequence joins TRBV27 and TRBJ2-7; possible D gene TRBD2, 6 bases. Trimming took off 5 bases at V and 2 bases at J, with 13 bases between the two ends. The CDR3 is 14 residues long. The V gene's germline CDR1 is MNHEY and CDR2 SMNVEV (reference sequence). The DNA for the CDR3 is TGTGCCAGCAGTGCCGGGACTGCGACCTACGAGCAGTACTTC. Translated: CASSAGTATYEQYF.

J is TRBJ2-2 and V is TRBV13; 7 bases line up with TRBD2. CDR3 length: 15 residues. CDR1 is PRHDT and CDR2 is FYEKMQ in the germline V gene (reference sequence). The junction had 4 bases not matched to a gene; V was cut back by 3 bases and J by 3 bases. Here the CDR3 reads CASSLWGGDTGELFF. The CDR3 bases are TGTGCCAGCAGCTTGTGGGGAGGGGACACCGGGGAGCTGTTTTTT.

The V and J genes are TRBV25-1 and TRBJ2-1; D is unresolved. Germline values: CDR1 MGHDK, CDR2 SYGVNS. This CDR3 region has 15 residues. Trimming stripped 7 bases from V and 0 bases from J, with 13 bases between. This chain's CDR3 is CASTISANSYNEQFF. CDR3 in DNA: TGTGCCAGCACTATAAGCGCGAACTCCTACAATGAGCAGTTCTTC.

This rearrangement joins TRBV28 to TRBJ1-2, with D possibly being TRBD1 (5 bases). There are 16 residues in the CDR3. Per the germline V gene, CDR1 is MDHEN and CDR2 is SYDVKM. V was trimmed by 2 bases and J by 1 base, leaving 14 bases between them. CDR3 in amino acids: CASSLRSAGSNYGYTF. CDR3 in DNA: TGTGCCAGCAGTTTACGTTCCGCAGGGAGTAACTATGGCTACACCTTC.

CDR3 in amino acids: CSALKSHEQFF. In DNA form, the CDR3 reads TGCAGTGCTTTAAAGTCCCATGAGCAGTTCTTC. The chain uses TRBV20-1 and TRBJ2-1, with D uncertain. Looked up from germline, CDR1 is DFQATT and CDR2 is SNEGSKA (reference sequence). The CDR3 consists of 11 residues. Trimming took off 5 bases at V and 8 bases at J, with 10 bases between the two ends.

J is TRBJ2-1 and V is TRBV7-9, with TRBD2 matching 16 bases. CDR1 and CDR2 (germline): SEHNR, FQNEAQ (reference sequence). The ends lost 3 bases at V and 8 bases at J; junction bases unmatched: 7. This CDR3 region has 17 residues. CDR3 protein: CASSLGTSGRALYEQFF. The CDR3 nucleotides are TGTGCCAGCAGCTTGGGGACTAGCGGGAGGGCCTTGTATGAGCAGTTCTTC.

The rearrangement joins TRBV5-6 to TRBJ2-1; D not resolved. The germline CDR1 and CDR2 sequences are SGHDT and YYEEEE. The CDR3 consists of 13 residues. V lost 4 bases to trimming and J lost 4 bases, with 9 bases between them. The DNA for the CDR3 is TGTGCCAGCAGCAGGGCAGGATACAATGAGCAGTTCTTC. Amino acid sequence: CASSRAGYNEQFF.

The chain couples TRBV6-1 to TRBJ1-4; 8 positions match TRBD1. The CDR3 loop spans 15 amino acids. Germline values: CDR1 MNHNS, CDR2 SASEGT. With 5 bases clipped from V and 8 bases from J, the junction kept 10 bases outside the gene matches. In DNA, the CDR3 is TGTGCCAGCAGTCCAGGGGGCTGGGGTAGGGAAAAACTGTTTTTT. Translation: CASSPGGWGREKLFF.

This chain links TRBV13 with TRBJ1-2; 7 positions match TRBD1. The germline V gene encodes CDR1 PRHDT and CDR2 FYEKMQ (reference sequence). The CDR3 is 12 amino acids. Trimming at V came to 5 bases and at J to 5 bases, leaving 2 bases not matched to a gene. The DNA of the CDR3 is TGTGCCAGCAGCCCGGACAGGTATGGCTACACCTTC. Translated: CASSPDRYGYTF. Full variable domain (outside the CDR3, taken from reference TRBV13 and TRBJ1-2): AAGVIQSPRHLIKEKRETATLKCYPIPRHDTVYWYQQGPGQDPQFLISFYEKMQSDKGSIPDRFSAQQFSDYHSELNMSSLELGDSALYFCASSPDRYGYTFGSGTRLTVV.

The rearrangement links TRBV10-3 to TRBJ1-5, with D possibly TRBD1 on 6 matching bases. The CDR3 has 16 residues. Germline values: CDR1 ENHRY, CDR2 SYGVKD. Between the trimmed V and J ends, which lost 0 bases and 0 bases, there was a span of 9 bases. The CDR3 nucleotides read TGTGCCATCAGTGAGTCGGGGGGGCATAGCAATCAGCCCCAGCATTTT. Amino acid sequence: CAISESGGHSNQPQHF.

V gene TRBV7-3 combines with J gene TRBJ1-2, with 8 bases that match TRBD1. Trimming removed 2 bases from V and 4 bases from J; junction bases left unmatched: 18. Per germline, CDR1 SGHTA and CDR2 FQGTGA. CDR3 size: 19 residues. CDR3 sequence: CASSLYSHHPGQVGYGYTF. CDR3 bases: TGTGCCAGCAGCTTATATTCTCACCATCCGGGACAGGTGGGCTATGGCTACACCTTC. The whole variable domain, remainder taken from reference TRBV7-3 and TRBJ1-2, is GAGVSQTPSNKVTEKGKYVELRCDPISGHTALYWYRQSLGQGPEFLIYFQGTGAADDSGLPNDRFFAVRPEGSVSTLKIQRTERGDSAVYLCASSLYSHHPGQVGYGYTFGSGTRLTVV.

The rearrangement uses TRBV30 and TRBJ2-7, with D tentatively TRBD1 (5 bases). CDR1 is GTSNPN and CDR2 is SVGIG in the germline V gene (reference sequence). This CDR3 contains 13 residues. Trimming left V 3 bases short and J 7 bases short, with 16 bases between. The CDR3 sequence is CAWRATEASEQYF. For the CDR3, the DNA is TGTGCCTGGAGGGCGACAGAAGCGAGTGAGCAGTACTTC.

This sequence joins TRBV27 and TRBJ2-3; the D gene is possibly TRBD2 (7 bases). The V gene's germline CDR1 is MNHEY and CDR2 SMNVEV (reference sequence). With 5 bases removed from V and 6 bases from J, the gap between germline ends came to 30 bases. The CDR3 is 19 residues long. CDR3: CASSPTRPSRGGFMDTQYF. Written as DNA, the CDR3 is TGTGCCAGCAGTCCAACCAGACCCTCGAGGGGGGGCTTTATGGATACGCAGTATTTT.

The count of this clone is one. The CDR3 nucleotides are TGCGCCAGCAGGCCGGGACTGGCCTCCTACGAGCAGTACTTC. It yields the protein CASRPGLASYEQYF. V and J are TRBV5-1 and TRBJ2-7, with D perhaps matching TRBD2 (6 bases). V lost 5 bases and J 0 bases, leaving 12 bases between the germline ends. Germline lookup yields CDR1 SGHRS and CDR2 YFSETQ. This CDR3 region has 14 residues.

CDR3 bases: TGTGCCAGCAGTTTATGCACCGGGACAGGGTATCGGACTAATGAAAAACTGTTTTTT. Translation: CASSLCTGTGYRTNEKLFF. The rearrangement joins TRBV28 to TRBJ1-4; 9 bases agree with TRBD1. The CDR3 runs 19 residues. After removal of 0 bases from V and 2 bases from J, the junction contained 10 bases not matched to a gene. The germline gives CDR1 MDHEN, CDR2 SYDVKM.

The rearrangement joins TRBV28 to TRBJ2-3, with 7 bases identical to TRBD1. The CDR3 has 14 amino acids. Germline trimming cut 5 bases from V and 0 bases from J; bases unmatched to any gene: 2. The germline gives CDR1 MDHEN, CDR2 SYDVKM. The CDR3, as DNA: TGTGCCAGCAGTCGGGACAGCAGCACAGATACGCAGTATTTT. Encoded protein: CASSRDSSTDTQYF.

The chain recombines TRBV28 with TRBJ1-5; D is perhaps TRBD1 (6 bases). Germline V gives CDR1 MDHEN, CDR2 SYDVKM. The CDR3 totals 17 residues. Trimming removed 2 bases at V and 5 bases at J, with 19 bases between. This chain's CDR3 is CASSLKSPRGPDQPQHF. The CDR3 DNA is TGTGCCAGCAGTTTAAAATCCCCCCGGGGGCCTGATCAGCCCCAGCATTTT.

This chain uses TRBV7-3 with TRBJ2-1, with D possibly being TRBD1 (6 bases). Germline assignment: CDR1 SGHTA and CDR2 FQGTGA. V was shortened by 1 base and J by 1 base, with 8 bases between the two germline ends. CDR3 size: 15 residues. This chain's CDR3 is CASSLIGGSYNEQFF. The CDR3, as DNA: TGTGCCAGCAGCTTAATAGGGGGATCCTACAATGAGCAGTTCTTC.

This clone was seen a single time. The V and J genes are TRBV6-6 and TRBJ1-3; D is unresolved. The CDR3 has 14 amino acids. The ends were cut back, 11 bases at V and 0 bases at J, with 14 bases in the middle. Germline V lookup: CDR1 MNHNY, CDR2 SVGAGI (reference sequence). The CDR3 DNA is TGTGCCTCGGAGGGAAGGAACTCTGGAAACACCATATATTTT. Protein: CASEGRNSGNTIYF.

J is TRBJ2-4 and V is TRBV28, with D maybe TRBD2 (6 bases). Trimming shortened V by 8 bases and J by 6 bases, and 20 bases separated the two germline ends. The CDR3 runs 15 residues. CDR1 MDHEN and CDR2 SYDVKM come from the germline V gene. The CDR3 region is CASRRLDRQRNIQYF. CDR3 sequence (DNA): TGTGCCAGCCGAAGACTAGACCGACAGCGAAACATTCAGTACTTC.

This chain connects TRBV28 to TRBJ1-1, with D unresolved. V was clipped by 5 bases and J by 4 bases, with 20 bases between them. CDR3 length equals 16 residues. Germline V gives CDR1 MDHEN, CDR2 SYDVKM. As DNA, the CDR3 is TGTGCCAGCAGTCTAACTAACGGACCAGGTAGCACTGAAGCTTTCTTT. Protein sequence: CASSLTNGPGSTEAFF.

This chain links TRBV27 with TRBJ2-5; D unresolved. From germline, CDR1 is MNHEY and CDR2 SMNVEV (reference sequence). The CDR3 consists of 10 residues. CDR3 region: CSGSGETQYF. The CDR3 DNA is TGTTCTGGATCGGGAGAGACCCAGTACTTC.

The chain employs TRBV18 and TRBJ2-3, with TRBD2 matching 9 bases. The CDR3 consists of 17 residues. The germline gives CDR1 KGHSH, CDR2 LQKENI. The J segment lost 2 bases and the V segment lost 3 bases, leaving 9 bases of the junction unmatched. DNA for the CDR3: TGTGCCAGCTCACCCCCACCTAGCGGGATTTTCACAGATACGCAGTATTTT. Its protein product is CASSPPPSGIFTDTQYF.